Listed below are T cell receptor beta chains from one sample, sequenced in a study of beta chain features in type 1 diabetes. Profiled with immunoSEQ multiplex PCR; TCRdb holds only in-frame clones, not every one. Of about 340,000 clones in the sample, approximately 13% are singletons; the top ten hold roughly 0.015%. Sequencing input: naive CD4+ T cells from blood. The receptors here all came from a woman between 18 and 29 years old with type 1 diabetes. Each CDR3 is given with its conserved first and last residue. The D gene is left open where the match is weak. Rows give clone size only sometimes, using once, few, many, or a class for an expanded clone.

v_call,j_call,d_call,clone_size,cdr3_nt,cdr3_aa
TRBV5-4,TRBJ2-1,TRBD2,few,TGTGCCAGCAGCTTGGCGGCGGGAGCGGGATACAATGAGCAGTTCTTC,CASSLAAGAGYNEQFF
TRBV30,TRBJ2-5,.,.,TGTGCCTGGAGTGTAATATCCTACGGCGGGACCCAGTACTTC,CAWSVISYGGTQYF
TRBV10-3,TRBJ2-3,.,few,TGTGCCATCAAGGAGCGGGCCACAGATACGCAGTATTTT,CAIKERATDTQYF
TRBV7-9,TRBJ2-2,TRBD2,.,TGTGCCAGCAGCTTCCTAGCGGGAGTAATCGGGGAGCTGTTTTTT,CASSFLAGVIGELFF
TRBV7-9,TRBJ1-1,.,.,TGTGCCAGCAGCTTAGAAGGGAGCGGGACTGAAGCTTTCTTT,CASSLEGSGTEAFF
TRBV15,TRBJ1-2,TRBD1,few,TGTGCCACCAGCAGAGGCCGGGACAGGGTTGGCTACACCTTC,CATSRGRDRVGYTF
TRBV9,TRBJ2-3,TRBD2,few,TGTGCCAGCAGCCCTGGACGGACTAGCGGGAGAGCAGATACGCAGTATTTT,CASSPGRTSGRADTQYF
TRBV6-5,TRBJ2-1,TRBD2,few,TGTGCCAGCGGGCCAGCGGGAGGCGAGCAGTTCTTC,CASGPAGGEQFF
TRBV11-2,TRBJ1-1,.,.,TGTGCCAGCAGCTTTCGGACAGAAGCTGAAGCTTTCTTT,CASSFRTEAEAFF
TRBV9,TRBJ2-1,TRBD2,few,TGTGCCAGCAGCCCGAGGACTAGCGGGAGGCTACACAATGAGCAGTTCTTC,CASSPRTSGRLHNEQFF
TRBV30,TRBJ1-2,.,few,TGTGCCTGTCCGACAGGCTTTAACTATGGCTACACCTTC,CACPTGFNYGYTF
TRBV6-6,TRBJ1-5,TRBD1,.,TGTGCCAGCAGACAGGGGAACGGCAATCAGCCCCAGCATTTT,CASRQGNGNQPQHF
TRBV2,TRBJ1-5,TRBD1,few,TGTGCCAGCAGTGAAGTACAGGGGGCCTATCAGCCCCAGCATTTT,CASSEVQGAYQPQHF
TRBV7-7,TRBJ2-1,TRBD2,.,TGTGCCAGCAGCACAGGGACTAGTCCTGCCAATGAGCAGTTCTTC,CASSTGTSPANEQFF
TRBV4-3,TRBJ2-1,.,few,TGCGCCAGCAGCCACGTCAGGGGGACTAGGGGCTACAATGAGCAGTTCTTC,CASSHVRGTRGYNEQFF
TRBV21-1,TRBJ2-3,.,.,TGTGCCAGCAGCAAAGCGGGACGGGAGCGAGGCACAGATACGCAGTATTTT,CASSKAGRERGTDTQYF
TRBV7-2,TRBJ2-2,TRBD2,few,TGTGCCAGCAGCTTCCCACTAGCGGGGTACACCGGGGAGCTGTTTTTT,CASSFPLAGYTGELFF
TRBV20-1,TRBJ2-5,.,few,TGCAGTGCCGTTCAAGAGACCCAGTACTTC,CSAVQETQYF
TRBV25-1,TRBJ2-3,.,.,TGTGCCAGCAGAGCGGGCCTTAGCACAGATACGCAGTATTTT,CASRAGLSTDTQYF
TRBV5-1,TRBJ1-2,.,few,TGCGCCAGCAGCCCACACAGGGACCCCTATGGCTACACCTTC,CASSPHRDPYGYTF
TRBV4-3,TRBJ1-1,.,.,TGCGCCAGCAGCCAAGATATAAGGTCGGGAGACACTGAAGCTTTCTTT,CASSQDIRSGDTEAFF
TRBV29-1,TRBJ1-2,.,few,TGCAGCGTTGAAAAAGGGGTCCCCTTTGGCTACACCTTC,CSVEKGVPFGYTF
TRBV27,TRBJ1-1,.,few,TGTGCCAGCAGCTCCTCTGGGGGGAGACTAGCTTTCTTT,CASSSSGGRLAFF
TRBV7-2,TRBJ2-7,.,few,TGTGCCAGCAGCTTAGGTCTACCAGCGGGCGAGCAGTACTTC,CASSLGLPAGEQYF
TRBV11-2,TRBJ2-7,TRBD2,.,TGTGCCAGCAGCTTCCGTAGCGGGTCCTCCTACGAGCAGTACTTC,CASSFRSGSSYEQYF